This T cell receptor (beta chain) was identified during a study of Ad26.COV2.S vaccination and SARS-CoV-2 variants. About the study: Participants got Ad26.COV2.S intramuscularly, once or twice 56 days apart.

Note on this clone: Its specificity is not known.

Using immunoSEQ multiplex PCR, the repertoire was profiled, and TCRdb retains in-frame clones only, with some absent. Among roughly 300,000 clones, about 88% were seen once, and the ten largest hold around 6.4%. In germline, CDR1 is SGHDT, CDR2 YYEEEE. CDR3 length: 14 amino acids. V lost 4 bases to trimming and J lost 4 bases, with 13 bases between them. Study-wide findings and caveats: Spike-specific responses of CD8+ and CD4+ T cells were reported to display substantial breadth after vaccination.

Indicated treatment: about 20 received Ad26.COV2.S at low or high dose, single or two shots; roughly 5 received placebo; per-sample allocation not given. All samples were drawn on day 63, counting from the first vaccine or placebo injection. The sequence derives from a person between 18 and 60 years old who received the Ad26.COV2.S COVID-19 vaccine or a placebo. The sequences come from peripheral blood, collected in a trial of Ad26.COV2.S vaccine versus placebo. The rearrangement uses TRBV5-6 and TRBJ2-3; TRBD2 might be the D (6 bases). CDR3 DNA sequence: TGTGCCAGCAGCCTCGGAGGGATACCAGATACGCAGTATTTT. Protein product: CASSLGGIPDTQYF.